This TCR beta chain comes out of a study of molecular identifiers for immune sequencing clone quantification (dated by TCRdb to between 2018 and 2020). Broadly, across the study: For a replicate experiment, the RNA from either about 20,000 or 100,000 naive CD8 T cells was divided into five aliquots, and four of those aliquots went on to sequencing. This methods study used CD8 T cells to benchmark TCR RNA copy counting and molecular-identifier clustering-based TCR repertoire sequencing (MIDCIRS).

Libraries of naive CD8 T cells were built from anywhere between roughly 17,000 and 1,000,000 sorted cells, with 10%, 30% or 50% of the purified RNA used. On a BD FACSAria II, naive CD8 T cells were FACS-sorted as CD8+CD4-CCR7+CD45RA+ and collected into RLT Plus buffer. To test detection sensitivity, Jurkat RNA equivalent to more than 8 TCR copies was spiked into samples of about 18,000-1,000,000 naive CD8 T cells. CD8 T cells were enriched using RosetteSep CD8+ T Cell Enrichment Cocktail and Ficoll-Paque, and the enriched cells then underwent ACK red cell lysis. Counted from cysteine to phenylalanine, this CDR3 has 15 amino acids. Just CDR3 DNA is preserved here, 45 bases in frame from base 1. Points on this clonotype: Its antigen is currently not known. Sequence at one end of the junction differs from germline and may be a read error.

Study-level results and caveats: About 2.9 recovered TCR RNA copies per cell were obtained by modeling, versus roughly 10 by digital PCR, implying a capture efficiency of approximately 27%. When barcode sub-clustering was omitted, TCR diversity was inflated by chimeric consensus sequences, with chimeras reaching as high as 47%. Even against a background of about a million naive CD8 T cells, spiked-in Jurkat TCR RNA amounting to a single cell's worth was reported to be detectable. Naive libraries contained spiked-in Jurkat TCR RNA (approximately nine copies' worth), which is not part of the donor repertoire. In CMV-specific effector cells, over 98% of molecules were held by clones above 20 RNA copies, whereas under 1% of molecules were held by such clones in naive cells. Identical TCR molecules sharing a barcode could cause highly expanded clone sizes to be underestimated.

Library method: PCR. The sequencing machine was a NextSeq 500. Preparation of bulk TCR libraries followed a previously described approach, with the TCR primers listed in Table S5. Total RNA was purified with the Qiagen AllPrep DNA/RNA kit. Before any analysis, reads coming from multiple sequencing runs of the same library were combined into one pool. In the source study's methods: Only reads with exact TCR constant sequence were kept, trimmed to 150 nt, and grouped by their 12-nt molecular barcodes. Reads inside each barcode group were sub-clustered using a 15% Levenshtein threshold, and a quality-weighted consensus sequence was constructed for each RNA molecule. Non-functional sequences were discarded, and so were lower-count sequences lying one edit away from another sequence. Based on fitting two negative binomial distributions, any barcode sub-cluster with under 20% of the maximum read count was discarded. TCRdb trimmed public reads at Q25 via fastp, called clones via MiXCR and kept in-frame beta chains. CDR3 protein sequences are deduplicated, and each keeps its most common genes and DNA. These V and J calls are TCRdb output, not the study's own analysis. Across this sample there are hundreds of thousands of distinct CDR3 sequences, with roughly 25% seen only once. The biggest ten clones account for 0.7% to 0.95% of the sample.

Sample: naive CD8+ T cells from blood, with Jurkat cell RNA spiked in. According to the study, the label for this sample's cell subset or site signals: FACS-sorted CD8+CD4-CCR7+CD45RA+ naive T cells. The sequence links TRBV5-3 to TRBJ1-3; a stretch of 8 junction bases matches TRBD1. TRBV5-3 is given ORF status, its function remaining uncertain. The sequence was collected from a human donor in good health. Some libraries in this study had Jurkat cell RNA spiked in. For the CDR3, the sequence is CASSYDRGPGNTIYF. The nucleotide sequence is TGTGCCAGCAGCTACGACAGGGGCCCCGGAAACACCATATATTTT.